Here is one TCR beta chain with its context. Its antigen is undetermined. Relapse after autologous stem cell transplantation occurred in every patient, and brentuximab vedotin exposure varied. The data are from a study of PD-1 blockade in classical Hodgkin lymphoma. Study-level findings and limits: After ASCT, patients who started nivolumab under 1 year later were excluded.

Germline assignment: CDR1 LNHNV and CDR2 YYDKDF (reference sequence). This CDR3 spans 17 amino acids. Deletions cut 0 bases from V and 9 bases from J, with 21 bases between. Libraries were prepared by immunoSEQ multiplex PCR; TCRdb keeps only in-frame clonotypes and omits some of them. The table shows about 13,000 clones, with more than 85% occurring only once. The sequence was obtained from a human donor with classical Hodgkin lymphoma. The specimen was peripheral blood mononuclear cells (PBMCs), collected at baseline. This chain connects TRBV15 to TRBJ2-1; a possible D gene is TRBD2 (6 bases). CDR3 DNA: TGTGCCACCAGCAGAGATATCGGAGGGCCGGCTGATAGTGAGCAGTTCTTC. It specifies CATSRDIGGPADSEQFF.